A selection of T cell receptor beta chains follows, all from one sample in a study of control samples from healthy donors and cancer patients. The method was immunoSEQ multiplex PCR; TCRdb's version includes in-frame clones alone and lacks a portion of them. Of roughly 200,000 clones in the sample, just under 95% are singletons; the top ten hold less than 1.6%. Input material: blood. The receptors were gathered from a man in his fifties in good health. Each CDR3 is given with its conserved first and last residue. A D gene is named only where the DNA matches it firmly. The size entry is marked missing in some rows and otherwise reads once, few, many or a size class.

V	D	J	size	CDR3	DNA
TRBV7-2	TRBD2	TRBJ2-7	-	CASSSTPGLLLREQYF	TGTGCCAGCAGCTCGACACCGGGACTACTTCTGAGGGAGCAGTACTTC
TRBV19	TRBD1	TRBJ2-5	-	CASSTQTGETQYF	TGTGCCAGTAGTACTCAGACAGGGGAGACCCAGTACTTC
TRBV18	-	TRBJ2-1	-	CASSPPLISYNEQFF	TGTGCCAGCTCACCACCTCTTATTTCCTACAATGAGCAGTTCTTC
TRBV19	-	TRBJ2-6	-	CASSIHSSGANVLTF	TGTGCCAGTAGTATACACAGCTCTGGGGCCAACGTCCTGACTTTC
TRBV4-1	TRBD1	TRBJ1-5	-	CASSQGQGNFWPQHF	TGCGCCAGCAGCCAAGGACAGGGGAATTTCTGGCCCCAGCATTTT
TRBV9	TRBD1	TRBJ1-1	-	CASSGKTGENTEAFF	TGTGCCAGCAGCGGTAAGACAGGGGAGAACACTGAAGCTTTCTTT
TRBV7-9	TRBD1	TRBJ1-2	-	CASSSNGRGQGYTF	TGTGCCAGCAGCTCCAACGGCAGGGGGCAAGGCTACACCTTC
TRBV24-1	-	TRBJ2-2	-	CATTTAEAGELFF	TGTGCCACCACAACTGCGGAAGCAGGGGAGCTGTTTTTT
TRBV3-1/TRBV3-2	-	TRBJ2-2	-	CASSLPLGQYTGELFF	TGTGCCAGCAGCCTCCCACTGGGGCAGTACACCGGGGAGCTGTTTTTT
TRBV4-2	TRBD1	TRBJ2-4	-	CASSQDRQGDIQYF	TGTGCCAGCAGCCAAGACCGTCAGGGGGACATTCAGTACTTC
TRBV4-2	TRBD1	TRBJ1-1	once	CASSPDRGNTEAFF	TGTGCCAGCAGCCCGGACAGGGGGAACACTGAAGCTTTCTTT
TRBV5-1	-	TRBJ1-6	-	CASSFRADYNSPLHF	TGCGCCAGCAGCTTCAGGGCTGACTATAATTCACCCCTCCACTTT
TRBV9	TRBD1	TRBJ1-6	-	CASSASGGSSYNSPLHF	TGTGCCAGCAGCGCCTCAGGGGGAAGCTCCTATAATTCACCCCTCCACTTT
TRBV5-1	-	TRBJ2-2	-	CASSRDRTNTGELFF	TGCGCCAGCAGCCGCGACAGGACGAACACCGGGGAGCTGTTTTTT
TRBV5-1	-	TRBJ2-5	once	CASSLAGTEETQYF	TGCGCCAGCAGCTTGGCCGGGACGGAAGAGACCCAGTACTTC
TRBV6-2/TRBV6-3	-	TRBJ1-5	-	CASSYSILNQPQHF	TGTGCCAGCAGTTACTCGATATTAAATCAGCCCCAGCATTTT
TRBV4-3	-	TRBJ1-5	-	CASSQVLDKNQPQHF	TGCGCCAGCAGCCAGGTCCTGGACAAGAATCAGCCCCAGCATTTT
TRBV9	-	TRBJ1-6	-	CASSVGLRNSPLHF	TGTGCCAGCAGCGTGGGGTTGAGGAATTCACCCCTCCACTTT
TRBV19	-	TRBJ2-1	-	CASSMWNEQFF	TGTGCCAGTAGTATGTGGAATGAGCAGTTCTTC
TRBV6-5	-	TRBJ1-2	-	CASSQGSHGYTF	TGTGCCAGCAGCCAGGGTTCGCATGGCTACACCTTC
TRBV2	TRBD2	TRBJ2-3	once	CASTGTSQRDTQYF	TGTGCCAGCACCGGGACTAGCCAAAGGGATACGCAGTATTTT
TRBV5-4	TRBD2	TRBJ2-2	-	CASRAGLAGVPPGELFF	TGTGCCAGCAGGGCAGGACTAGCGGGGGTCCCTCCCGGGGAGCTGTTTTTT
TRBV29-1	-	TRBJ1-1	-	CSVSREGGEAFF	TGCAGCGTATCCAGGGAGGGGGGTGAAGCTTTCTTT